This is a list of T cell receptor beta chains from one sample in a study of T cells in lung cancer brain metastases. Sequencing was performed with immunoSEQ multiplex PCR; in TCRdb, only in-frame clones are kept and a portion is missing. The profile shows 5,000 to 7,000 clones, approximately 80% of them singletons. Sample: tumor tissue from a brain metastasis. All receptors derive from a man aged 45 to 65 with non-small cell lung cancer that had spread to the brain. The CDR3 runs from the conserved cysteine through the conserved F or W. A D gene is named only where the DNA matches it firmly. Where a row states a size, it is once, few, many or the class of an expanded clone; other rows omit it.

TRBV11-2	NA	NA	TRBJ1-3	CASRDERGSGNTIYF	TGTGCCAGCAGGGACGAAAGGGGTTCTGGAAACACCATATATTTT
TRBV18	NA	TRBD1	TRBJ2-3	CASSSLGQGAADTQYF	TGTGCCAGCTCAAGCCTGGGACAGGGGGCGGCAGATACGCAGTATTTT
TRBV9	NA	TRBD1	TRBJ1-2	CASSVDFRGTGGYTF	TGTGCCAGCAGCGTAGATTTCAGGGGGACGGGAGGCTACACCTTC
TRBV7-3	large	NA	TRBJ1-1	CASSLDRNVNTEAFF	TGTGCCAGCAGCTTAGATCGGAACGTGAACACTGAAGCTTTCTTT
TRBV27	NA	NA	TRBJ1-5	CASSFVGNQPQHF	TGTGCCAGCAGTTTCGTAGGGAATCAGCCCCAGCATTTT
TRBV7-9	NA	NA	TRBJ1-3	CASSGNTIYF	TGTGCCAGCAGTGGAAACACCATATATTTT
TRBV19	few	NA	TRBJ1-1	CASRTQGSHTEAFF	TGTGCCAGTAGAACACAGGGATCCCACACTGAAGCTTTCTTT
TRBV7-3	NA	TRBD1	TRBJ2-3	CASSFPGTEDTQYF	TGTGCCAGCAGCTTTCCCGGGACAGAAGATACGCAGTATTTT
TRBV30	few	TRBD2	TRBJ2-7	CAWSSGGPYEQYF	TGTGCCTGGTCTAGCGGGGGCCCCTACGAGCAGTACTTC
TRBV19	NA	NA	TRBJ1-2	CASSIAGSLFYGYTF	TGTGCCAGTAGTATAGCGGGCAGTTTATTCTATGGCTACACCTTC
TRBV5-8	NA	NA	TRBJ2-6	CASSLEVGSFRSGANVLTF	TGTGCCAGCAGCTTGGAGGTTGGCAGCTTTCGCTCTGGGGCCAACGTCCTGACTTTC
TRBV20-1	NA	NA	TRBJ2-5	CSAGGQETQYF	TGCAGTGCGGGGGGACAAGAGACCCAGTACTTC
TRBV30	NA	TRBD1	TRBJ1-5	CAWSQLQGNQPQHF	TGTGCCTGGAGCCAATTACAGGGGAATCAGCCCCAGCATTTT
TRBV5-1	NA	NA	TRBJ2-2	CASNSQSGATGELFF	TGCGCCAGCAACTCCCAATCCGGGGCCACCGGGGAGCTGTTTTTT
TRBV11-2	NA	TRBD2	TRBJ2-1	CASSFQRGSYNEQFF	TGTGCCAGCAGCTTCCAGCGGGGTTCCTACAATGAGCAGTTCTTC
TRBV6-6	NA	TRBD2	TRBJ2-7	CASSLAGDSYEQYF	TGTGCCAGCTCCCTGGCGGGGGACTCCTACGAGCAGTACTTC
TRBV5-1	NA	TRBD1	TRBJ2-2	CASSLDRPGQPLGELFF	TGCGCCAGCAGCTTGGATCGCCCGGGACAGCCTCTCGGGGAGCTGTTTTTT
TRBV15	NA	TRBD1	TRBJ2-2	CATSRQGVMDTGELFF	TGTGCCACCAGCAGACAGGGGGTTATGGACACCGGGGAGCTGTTTTTT
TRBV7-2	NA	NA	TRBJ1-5	CASSLGTYQPQHF	TGTGCCAGCAGCTTAGGGACTTATCAGCCCCAGCATTTT